These 20 T cell receptor beta chains originate from one sample sequenced in a study of CD8 T cells in ankylosing spondylitis. TCRdb passed the 5' RACE reads through MiXCR, listing each CDR3 protein once. The sample yields about 190,000 distinct CDR3 sequences, 13% seen once. The sample consisted of blood, either unsorted or a sorted T cell fraction (not recorded which). The receptor set was obtained from a female donor with ankylosing spondylitis or in good health (not recorded which).

There are many counts of this clonotype. V usage is TRBV5-1 and J usage is TRBJ2-1, with 7 bases identical to TRBD2. Germline V gives CDR1 SGHRS, CDR2 YFSETQ. Trimming at V came to 5 bases and at J to 8 bases, leaving 10 bases not matched to a gene. The CDR3 covers 14 residues. CDR3: CASREAGAMYEQFF. The CDR3 nucleotides read TGCGCCAGCAGGGAGGCGGGAGCTATGTATGAGCAGTTCTTC. Supplemented by reference TRBV5-1 and TRBJ2-1, the full variable domain reads KAGVTQTPRYLIKTRGQQVTLSCSPISGHRSVSWYQQTPGQGLQFLFEYFSETQRNKGNFPGRFSGRQFSNSRSEMNVSTLELGDSALYLCASREAGAMYEQFFGPGTRLTVL.

There are many counts of this clonotype. The gene calls are TRBV12-3 or TRBV12-4 and TRBJ2-7; D could derive from TRBD1 or TRBD2 (6 bases each). The CDR3 has 13 amino acids. Trimming took off 6 bases at V and 6 bases at J, with 15 bases between the two ends. CDR3 residues: CASRVGGFVEQYF. CDR3 sequence (DNA): TGTGCCAGCAGGGTAGGGGGGTTTGTCGAGCAGTACTTC.

The V call is TRBV18, the J call TRBJ2-7; tentative D call: TRBD1 (6 bases). This CDR3 region has 14 residues. The V end was cut by 3 bases, the J end by 2 bases, with 11 bases between. Germline V gene data show CDR1 as KGHSH and CDR2 as LQKENI. The CDR3 loop is CASSPDSRAYEQYF. CDR3 DNA sequence: TGTGCCAGCTCACCGGACAGCCGTGCCTACGAGCAGTACTTC.

This chain uses TRBV15 with TRBJ2-2; D perhaps matches TRBD1 (5 bases). Per germline, CDR1 LNHNV and CDR2 YYDKDF (reference sequence). This CDR3 region has 14 residues. Trimming left V 4 bases short and J 0 bases short, with 6 bases between. CDR3 DNA sequence: TGTGCCACCAGCACGACAGCGAACACCGGGGAGCTGTTTTTT. Translated: CATSTTANTGELFF. The whole variable domain, remainder taken from reference TRBV15 and TRBJ2-2, is DAMVIQNPRYQVTQFGKPVTLSCSQTLNHNVMYWYQQKSSQAPKLLFHYYDKDFNNEADTPDNFQSRRPNTSFCFLDIRSPGLGDTAMYLCATSTTANTGELFFGEGSRLTVL.

This rearrangement joins TRBV20-1 to TRBJ2-7; perhaps D is TRBD1 or TRBD2 (6 bases each). CDR3 length: 14 amino acids. CDR1 and CDR2 (germline): DFQATT, SNEGSKA (reference sequence). Trimming left V 7 bases short and J 5 bases short, with 21 bases between. The chain's CDR3 is CSVGGQGNVHEQYF. The CDR3 DNA sequence: TGCAGTGTCGGGGGCCAGGGGAACGTCCACGAGCAGTACTTC.

The sample holds many counts of this clonotype. The chain combines TRBV6-5 with TRBJ2-1; D call uncertain. Germline CDR1 and CDR2: MNHEY and SVGAGI. This CDR3 is 13 amino acids long. Trimming removed 2 bases from V and 5 bases from J, with 7 bases in between. The CDR3 loop reads CASSYPGHNEQFF. The CDR3 DNA follows: TGTGCCAGCAGTTACCCCGGACACAATGAGCAGTTCTTC.

This clonotype has a count of ten or more. The chain recombines TRBV12-3 or TRBV12-4 with TRBJ2-7; the D is unclear. The V gene lost 6 bases and the J gene lost 1 base, with 10 bases spanning the gap. The CDR3 is made up of 13 amino acids. The CDR3: CASRTSESYEQYF. In nucleotides, the CDR3 is TGTGCCAGCAGGACCTCGGAGTCCTACGAGCAGTACTTC.

Judged by abundance, this clonotype is medium-sized. The rearrangement joins TRBV7-2 to TRBJ2-1; TRBD1 or TRBD2 may be the D gene (5 bases each). CDR1 and CDR2 (germline): SGHTA, FQGNSA. V lost 3 bases and J lost 5, with 14 bases in between. CDR3 length: 15 residues. Here the CDR3 DNA reads TGTGCCAGCAGCTTTTATGGGGGAGCCAACAATGAGCAGTTCTTC. Amino acid sequence: CASSFYGGANNEQFF.

The sample holds many counts of this clonotype. The J gene is TRBJ1-5, the V gene TRBV29-1; a possible D gene is TRBD1 (6 bases). The germline V gene encodes CDR1 SQVTM and CDR2 ANQGSEA. The CDR3 is 13 amino acids. The V and J ends lost 6 bases and 3 bases respectively, with 12 bases between them. The CDR3: CSVADSYNQPQHF. The CDR3, as DNA: TGCAGCGTCGCGGACAGTTACAATCAGCCCCAGCATTTT.

This clonotype was recorded many times. This chain links TRBV7-2 with TRBJ1-5; a weak D match, TRBD1 (6 bases). Germline V gene sequence: CDR1 SGHTA, CDR2 FQGNSA. V was clipped by 3 bases and J by 8 bases, with 14 bases between them. This CDR3 spans 14 amino acids. Here the CDR3 DNA reads TGTGCCAGCAGCTTGGAGGGGGGGCGTAAGCCCCAGCATTTT. Translated: CASSLEGGRKPQHF.

This clonotype was seen many times. The rearrangement links TRBV9 to TRBJ1-5; TRBD1 is a possible D gene (5 bases). Looked up from germline, CDR1 is SGDLS and CDR2 is YYNGEE. V was trimmed by 3 bases and J by 4 bases, leaving 14 bases between them. The CDR3 consists of 15 residues. In nucleotides, the CDR3 is TGTGCCAGCAGCGAAAGAGGGGCGGGGAATCAGCCCCAGCATTTT. Its translation is CASSERGAGNQPQHF.

This clonotype was seen at least ten times. The genes are TRBV21-1 and TRBJ2-7; whether TRBD1, the table's D call, matches the DNA was not checked. TRBV21-1 is listed as a pseudogene. This CDR3 is built from 18 residues. CDR3 nucleotide sequence: TGTGCCAGCAGCCCCCGAGGAGGTGTCCCGGGACAAAGGTACGAGCAGTACTTC. It specifies CASSPRGGVPGQRYEQYF.

The sample holds many counts of this clonotype. CDR3 DNA sequence: TGTGCCAGCAGCGAGGGACACCAGGGCTATGGCTACACCTTC. Its protein is CASSEGHQGYGYTF. This sequence joins TRBV9 and TRBJ1-2, with a weak D call TRBD1 (6 bases). The V gene's germline CDR1 is SGDLS and CDR2 YYNGEE. This CDR3 is 14 amino acids long. V was cut by 3 bases and J by 4 bases, with 13 bases left in between.

This clonotype was picked up many times. The V and J genes are TRBV18 and TRBJ1-3, with 7 bases aligning to TRBD1. The V and J ends lost 3 bases and 2 bases, in that order; junction bases with no gene match: 1. CDR3 length equals 14 residues. CDR1 is KGHSH and CDR2 is LQKENI in the germline V gene. CDR3 protein: CASSPGTAGNTIYF. CDR3 DNA sequence: TGTGCCAGCTCACCTGGGACAGCTGGAAACACCATATATTTT. The variable domain in full, completed from reference TRBV18 and TRBJ1-3, reads NAGVMQNPRHLVRRRGQEARLRCSPMKGHSHVYWYRQLPEEGLKFMVYLQKENIIDESGMPKERFSAEFPKEGPSILRIQQVVRGDSAAYFCASSPGTAGNTIYFGEGSWLTVV.

This clonotype was detected many times. The chain links TRBV9 to TRBJ2-3; a weak D match, TRBD1 (6 bases). Germline V gives CDR1 SGDLS, CDR2 YYNGEE. The CDR3 has 16 amino acids. V was cut by 0 bases and J by 5 bases, with 16 bases left in between. The CDR3 DNA reads TGTGCCAGCAGCGTAGAAGTGGGAGAAGGGGGAGATACGCAGTATTTT. The encoded protein is CASSVEVGEGGDTQYF.

This clonotype was detected ten times or more. The rearrangement uses TRBV5-1 and TRBJ1-2; tentatively, D is TRBD1 (6 bases). The CDR3 covers 14 residues. Per germline, CDR1 SGHRS and CDR2 YFSETQ. V gave up 4 bases and J gave up 1 base, with 11 bases separating them. CDR3 region: CASSPGVFNYGYTF. The CDR3 DNA sequence: TGCGCCAGCAGCCCAGGGGTTTTTAACTATGGCTACACCTTC.

This clonotype was observed a handful of times. The V and J genes are TRBV7-9 and TRBJ2-7; a possible D gene is TRBD1 (5 bases). The V and J ends lost 4 bases and 0 bases respectively, with 13 bases between them. Germline CDR1 SEHNR, CDR2 FQNEAQ (reference sequence). This CDR3 region has 15 residues. CDR3 loop: CASSSGQYRSYEQYF. In DNA, the CDR3 is TGTGCCAGCAGCTCAGGACAATATCGCTCCTACGAGCAGTACTTC.

V and J are TRBV30 and TRBJ1-2; D not resolved. Germline CDR1 GTSNPN, CDR2 SVGIG (reference sequence). The CDR3 loop spans 12 amino acids. V dropped 2 bases and J dropped 2 bases, with 6 bases sitting between them. The CDR3 DNA reads TGTGCCTGGAGTTGGCAGAACTATGGCTACACCTTC. It translates to CAWSWQNYGYTF.

This clonotype was detected many times. The chain has TRBV12-3 or TRBV12-4 and TRBJ1-2; no clear D gene. The CDR3 loop spans 13 amino acids. The ends were cut back, 6 bases at V and 3 bases at J, with 11 bases in the middle. This CDR3 reads CASSPGRDYGYTF. CDR3 DNA: TGTGCCAGCAGCCCCGGGAGGGACTATGGCTACACCTTC.

This clonotype was picked up many times. In nucleotides, the CDR3 is TGTGCCAGCGCAGTAGGGACAGCCCGACACACAGATACGCAGTATTTT. It codes for CASAVGTARHTDTQYF. The chain uses TRBV2 and TRBJ2-3; TRBD1 agrees at 7 bases. The CDR3 runs to 16 residues. V lost 8 bases to trimming and J lost 2 bases; unmatched junction nucleotides: 13. CDR1 is SNHLY and CDR2 is FYNNEI in the germline V gene.